This T cell receptor (beta chain) was observed in a study of glioma-infiltrating T cells after dendritic cell vaccination. Findings and caveats of the study: Only a small number of patients had complete blood and tumor samples.

Noted time point: after dendritic cell vaccination, including at tumor progression/relapse. Blood PBMC samples: pre-vaccination, two weeks post third vaccination, and at tumor progression. Germline V gives CDR1 SGHDT, CDR2 YYEEEE. The CDR3 is 12 amino acids. J was trimmed by 6 bases and V by 3 bases; bases with no gene match: 2. Only in-frame clones appear in the TCRdb table, and some are missing; sequencing was by immunoSEQ multiplex PCR. The sample lists 80,000 to 100,000 clones; over 80% were seen once. A note on this clone: The antigen is undetermined.

The chain carries TRBV5-6 and TRBJ1-2; 7 bases map to TRBD1. The clonotype comes from a human donor with glioblastoma. This specimen consisted of blood, obtained after dendritic cell vaccination. CDR3 sequence (DNA): TGTGCCAGCAGCTGGGGGACAGATGGCTACACCTTC. As protein: CASSWGTDGYTF.